These 32 T cell receptor beta chains were sequenced from one sample in a study of cytomegalovirus exposure and HLA in healthy donors. The primer mix had 60 Vbeta and 13 Jbeta primers. The data were produced by immunoSEQ multiplex PCR, yet TCRdb's version contains in-frame clones alone and is incomplete. This table has 150,000 to 200,000 clones, around 78% appearing once. The sample consisted of PBMCs. The receptor source for this set is a woman aged 40 to 50 in good health and CMV-seronegative.

The chain uses TRBV19 and TRBJ2-5; 13 bases are shared with TRBD2. Per germline, CDR1 LNHDA and CDR2 SQIVND (reference sequence). The V segment lost 2 bases and the J segment 2 bases; nucleotides outside the gene matches: 23. This CDR3 contains 23 residues. The chain's CDR3 is CASSIKGRTSGSRGFGRQETQYF. As DNA, the CDR3 is TGTGCCAGTAGTATAAAAGGTCGGACTAGCGGGAGCAGAGGATTTGGGCGACAAGAGACCCAGTACTTC.

The chain is built from TRBV19 and TRBJ2-7; 10 bases are shared with TRBD2. Germline V gives CDR1 LNHDA, CDR2 SQIVND (reference sequence). J lost 3 bases, V lost 3 bases, and 5 bases had no gene match. This CDR3 spans 15 amino acids. CDR3 in DNA: TGTGCCAGTAGTATTTCGGCTAGCGGGGGCTACGAGCAGTACTTC. This encodes CASSISASGGYEQYF.

This clone was recorded once. V gene TRBV11-2 combines with J gene TRBJ2-7; D remains ambiguous. Trimming left V 1 base short and J 5 bases short, with 3 bases between. Germline V lookup: CDR1 SGHAT, CDR2 FQNNGV. The CDR3 totals 11 residues. In nucleotides, the CDR3 is TGTGCCAGCAGCTTAGCTCACGAGCAGTACTTC. Protein sequence: CASSLAHEQYF.

This clone was counted between two and nine times. The chain employs TRBV6-4 and TRBJ2-7, with a possible D match to TRBD1 (7 bases). From germline, CDR1 is MRHNA and CDR2 SNTAGT. This CDR3 is built from 17 residues. The ends were cut back, 1 base at V and 2 bases at J, with 18 bases in the middle. CDR3 bases: TGTGCCAGCAGTGACTTCCAAAGGGGGCGCGGGACCTACGAGCAGTACTTC. Protein: CASSDFQRGRGTYEQYF.

V gene TRBV11-3 combines with J gene TRBJ2-7; 9 bases line up with TRBD1. CDR3 length: 15 amino acids. Germline CDR1 reads SGHNT; CDR2 reads YENEEA. J lost 0 bases, V lost 5 bases, and 5 bases had no gene match. The CDR3 DNA reads TGTGCCAGCAGCCCGGGACAGGGAAGCTCCTACGAGCAGTACTTC. It yields the protein CASSPGQGSSYEQYF. Based on the CDR3 plus reference TRBV11-3 and TRBJ2-7, the full variable domain is EAGVVQSPRYKIIEKKQPVAFWCNPISGHNTLYWYLQNLGQGPELLIRYENEEAVDDSQLPKDRFSAERLKGVDSTLKIQPAELGDSAVYLCASSPGQGSSYEQYFGPGTRLTVT.

Worth noting for this clone: The sample carries other DNA sequences with the same CDR3. The chain uses TRBV9 and TRBJ1-2; TRBD1 aligns across 8 bases. V shed 0 bases and J 2 bases; nucleotides not matched to a gene: 0. There are 14 residues in the CDR3. CDR1 is SGDLS and CDR2 is YYNGEE in the germline V gene. CDR3 residues: CASSVGTGNYGYTF. CDR3 coding DNA: TGTGCCAGCAGCGTAGGGACAGGGAACTATGGCTACACCTTC. Filled out from reference TRBV9 and TRBJ1-2, the complete variable domain reads DSGVTQTPKHLITATGQRVTLRCSPRSGDLSVYWYQQSLDQGLQFLIQYYNGEERAKGNILERFSAQQFPDLHSELNLSSLELGDSALYFCASSVGTGNYGYTFGSGTRLTVV.

Comments on this clone: Within the sample, other DNA sequences also encode this same CDR3. The chain links TRBV7-9 to TRBJ1-2; 7 bases match TRBD1. The CDR3 runs to 14 residues. Germline trimming cut 0 bases from V and 2 bases from J; bases unmatched to any gene: 0. Germline CDR1 is SEHNR and CDR2 is FQNEAQ (reference sequence). The CDR3 loop reads CASSLADRNYGYTF. The CDR3 coding sequence is TGTGCCAGCAGCTTAGCGGACAGGAACTATGGCTACACCTTC.

The gene calls are TRBV9 and TRBJ1-5; no definite D call. With 0 bases removed from V and 6 bases from J, the gap between germline ends came to 13 bases. Germline values: CDR1 SGDLS, CDR2 YYNGEE. The CDR3 contains 15 residues. CDR3 nucleotides: TGTGCCAGCAGCGTAGACGCGGGAACGGGTCAGCCCCAGCATTTT. This sequence encodes CASSVDAGTGQPQHF.

Only one count was recorded for this clone. V and J are TRBV30 and TRBJ2-1, with TRBD1 matching over 8 bases. The CDR3 covers 13 residues. From germline, CDR1 is GTSNPN and CDR2 SVGIG (reference sequence). V lost 0 bases to trimming and J lost 9 bases; unmatched junction nucleotides: 4. The CDR3 spells CAWSVSDRGEQFF. The CDR3 coding sequence is TGTGCCTGGAGTGTAAGCGACAGGGGTGAGCAGTTCTTC.

This sequence joins TRBV12-5 and TRBJ1-2, with 7 bases lining up with TRBD1. Germline CDR1 is LGHNT and CDR2 is FRNRAP. With 2 bases clipped from V and 6 bases from J, the junction kept 9 bases outside the gene matches. This CDR3 is 15 amino acids long. The CDR3 here is CASGLKVTGADGYTF. The DNA of the CDR3 is TGTGCTAGTGGTTTGAAGGTCACAGGGGCGGATGGCTACACCTTC.

This clone occurred once. The gene calls are TRBV5-1 and TRBJ2-7; no firm D call. The V end was cut by 2 bases, the J end by 7 bases, with 16 bases between. The V gene's germline CDR1 is SGHRS and CDR2 YFSETQ. The CDR3 length is 14 residues. The CDR3 spells CASSLLLESLEQYF. CDR3 nucleotides: TGCGCCAGCAGCTTACTCCTAGAAAGTCTGGAGCAGTACTTC.

This clone was found once. The chain recombines TRBV14 with TRBJ2-1; no clear D gene. Trimming cost V 3 bases and J 5 bases, with 2 bases left between them. Germline CDR1 is SGHDN and CDR2 is FVKESK. The CDR3 loop spans 11 amino acids. CDR3: CASSHNNEQFF. The CDR3 DNA sequence: TGTGCCAGCAGCCACAACAATGAGCAGTTCTTC.

This chain links TRBV10-3 with TRBJ2-7; 11 bases align to TRBD2. Germline V lookup: CDR1 ENHRY, CDR2 SYGVKD. The CDR3 sequence is 16 residues long. Trimming cost V 3 bases and J 7 bases; bases outside gene matches: 11. The CDR3: CAISDGLAGLVGEQYF. The CDR3 nucleotides are TGTGCCATCAGTGATGGACTAGCGGGTCTAGTGGGGGAGCAGTACTTC.

V gene TRBV7-8 combines with J gene TRBJ1-1; D perhaps matches TRBD1 (5 bases). This CDR3 has 15 residues. Germline V gene data show CDR1 as SGHVS and CDR2 as FQNEAQ. V was clipped by 1 base and J by 0 bases, with 9 bases between them. The DNA of the CDR3 is TGTGCCAGCAGCTTAGGGGGCGTACTGAACACTGAAGCTTTCTTT. It encodes CASSLGGVLNTEAFF.

V gene TRBV9 combines with J gene TRBJ2-1; D might be TRBD2 (5 bases). The V and J ends lost 0 bases and 0 bases respectively, with 10 bases between them. This CDR3 region has 16 residues. Germline CDR1 is SGDLS and CDR2 is YYNGEE. For the CDR3, the DNA is TGTGCCAGCAGCGTAGTGCAGCGGTCCTCCTACAATGAGCAGTTCTTC. It encodes CASSVVQRSSYNEQFF.

The chain carries TRBV7-9 and TRBJ1-4; 8 bases are shared with TRBD1. Germline V CDR1 and CDR2: SEHNR, FQNEAQ (reference sequence). There are 15 residues in the CDR3. V shed 5 bases, J shed 5 bases, and the junction held 7 bases outside the gene matches. The CDR3 nucleotides read TGTGCCAGCAGCGAACAGGGGGGGATCAATGAAAAACTGTTTTTT. Translated, it gives CASSEQGGINEKLFF.

The chain joins TRBV28 to TRBJ1-5; 8 bases map to TRBD1. CDR1 and CDR2 from the germline V gene are MDHEN and SYDVKM. With 8 bases clipped from V and 6 bases from J, the junction kept 12 bases outside the gene matches. The CDR3 is 15 amino acids. The DNA for the CDR3 is TGTGCCAGCCGCTCCCCAGGGGGCGGAATTCAGCCCCAGCATTTT. It specifies CASRSPGGGIQPQHF. Full variable domain (outside the CDR3, taken from reference TRBV28 and TRBJ1-5): DVKVTQSSRYLVKRTGEKVFLECVQDMDHENMFWYRQDPGLGLRLIYFSYDVKMKEKGDIPEGYSVSREKKERFSLILESASTNQTSMYLCASRSPGGGIQPQHFGDGTRLSIL.

The chain carries TRBV10-3 and TRBJ2-2; D not certain. The CDR3 is 13 amino acids. From germline, CDR1 is ENHRY and CDR2 SYGVKD. The V end lost 3 bases, the J end lost 5 bases, and 7 bases lay between the germline ends. The CDR3 here is CAISEGATGELFF. Written as DNA, the CDR3 is TGTGCCATCAGTGAAGGAGCGACCGGGGAGCTGTTTTTT.

This clone has just one count. The chain is built from TRBV7-9 and TRBJ1-2; D remains ambiguous. Trimming shortened V by 1 base and J by 7 bases, and 19 bases separated the two germline ends. Per germline, CDR1 SEHNR and CDR2 FQNEAQ (reference sequence). The CDR3 consists of 16 residues. CDR3 amino acids: CASSLDLLRQPSGYTF. CDR3 DNA sequence: TGTGCCAGCAGCTTAGACCTATTGAGACAACCTTCTGGCTACACCTTC.

V usage is TRBV29-1 and J usage is TRBJ2-1; TRBD2 aligns across 10 bases. The V and J ends lost 2 bases and 2 bases, in that order; junction bases with no gene match: 0. From germline, CDR1 is SQVTM and CDR2 ANQGSEA. The CDR3 sequence is 14 residues long. CDR3 in amino acids: CSVETSGTYNEQFF. CDR3 DNA sequence: TGCAGCGTTGAAACTAGCGGGACCTACAATGAGCAGTTCTTC.

The chain uses TRBV13 and TRBJ1-1, with D hard to call. V gave up 0 bases and J gave up 0 bases, with 17 bases separating them. This CDR3 region has 18 residues. Looked up from germline, CDR1 is PRHDT and CDR2 is FYEKMQ (reference sequence). The CDR3 DNA sequence: TGTGCCAGCAGCTTAGGTAAGGCGGGCCCAGGCATGAACACTGAAGCTTTCTTT. Translated, it gives CASSLGKAGPGMNTEAFF.

This clone has more than one count but fewer than ten. The chain couples TRBV7-9 to TRBJ2-3; 12 bases fit TRBD2. The V gene's germline CDR1 is SEHNR and CDR2 FQNEAQ (reference sequence). Trimming at V came to 4 bases and at J to 5 bases, leaving 4 bases not matched to a gene. The CDR3 extends over 15 amino acids. CDR3 DNA sequence: TGTGCCAGCAGCTCACCGGGACTAGCGGGAGATACGCAGTATTTT. The encoded protein is CASSSPGLAGDTQYF.

There are many counts of this clone. The chain is built from TRBV16 and TRBJ1-2, with D possibly matching TRBD1 (5 bases). Germline CDR1 is KGHSY and CDR2 is FQNENV. This CDR3 region has 16 residues. V was cut by 0 bases and J by 8 bases, with 19 bases left in between. CDR3 region: CASSQSDPGRAGGYTF. The DNA of the CDR3 is TGTGCCAGCAGCCAATCGGACCCAGGGAGGGCGGGAGGCTACACCTTC.

This clone was picked up a small number of times. The V gene is TRBV19, the J gene TRBJ1-1; D unclear. V lost 8 bases and J lost 0, with 13 bases in between. The CDR3 has 14 residues. Germline values: CDR1 LNHDA, CDR2 SQIVND (reference sequence). The CDR3: CASDDGFMNTEAFF. The CDR3 DNA reads as TGTGCCAGTGATGACGGGTTCATGAACACTGAAGCTTTCTTT.

CDR3 DNA: TGTGCCAGCAGCTTGACTAGCGGCGCCTTCTACGAGCAGTACTTC. It yields the protein CASSLTSGAFYEQYF. This chain uses TRBV7-6 with TRBJ2-7; 9 nucleotides line up with TRBD2. Per germline, CDR1 SGHVS and CDR2 FNYEAQ. With V trimmed by 3 bases and J by 3 bases, 6 bases remained unmatched. The CDR3 has 15 residues.

The chain has TRBV4-2 and TRBJ2-3; D is uncertain. Germline CDR1 is LGHNA and CDR2 is YNFKEQ. The CDR3 has 16 residues. The V end lost 1 base, the J end lost 0 bases, and 11 bases lay between the germline ends. The CDR3 bases are TGTGCCAGCAGCCAAGGTGGGCCGTTAAGCACAGATACGCAGTATTTT. It codes for CASSQGGPLSTDTQYF.

This rearrangement joins TRBV30 to TRBJ2-1, with D tentatively TRBD2 (5 bases). V lost 5 bases, J lost 8 bases, and 16 bases lay in between. Germline loops: CDR1 GTSNPN, CDR2 SVGIG (reference sequence). CDR3 length: 13 residues. The CDR3 DNA follows: TGTGCCTGGGGGCTCGGGTGGCGGGATGAGCAGTTCTTC. It yields the protein CAWGLGWRDEQFF.

This clone was seen once. V is TRBV9 and J is TRBJ2-1; 7 bases match TRBD2. This CDR3 comprises 15 residues. V trimming: 4 bases; J trimming: 9 bases; junction bases outside the gene matches: 13. CDR1 and CDR2 from the germline V gene are SGDLS and YYNGEE. The CDR3 sequence is CASSPRGDSPGEQFF. For the CDR3, the DNA is TGTGCCAGCAGCCCCCGGGGGGATTCCCCGGGTGAGCAGTTCTTC.

The chain carries TRBV28 and TRBJ2-3, with D perhaps matching TRBD2 (6 bases). The CDR3 spans 15 residues. Between the trimmed V and J ends, which lost 5 bases and 0 bases, there was a span of 12 bases. The germline V gene has CDR1 MDHEN and CDR2 SYDVKM. The CDR3 DNA is TGTGCCAGCAGTATACTAGCTCCTAGCACAGATACGCAGTATTTT. It is translated as CASSILAPSTDTQYF.

V gene TRBV11-3 combines with J gene TRBJ1-1; possibly TRBD1 for D (6 bases). Germline values: CDR1 SGHNT, CDR2 YENEEA. V dropped 4 bases and J dropped 4 bases, with 13 bases sitting between them. CDR3 length: 14 residues. The CDR3 DNA follows: TGTGCCAGCAGCTCAAACACAGGGACCACTGAAGCTTTCTTT. This encodes CASSSNTGTTEAFF.

This clone has just a few counts. This rearrangement joins TRBV5-1 to TRBJ1-4; 7 nucleotides match TRBD1. The CDR3 is 14 amino acids. V shed 7 bases, J shed 3 bases, and the junction held 6 bases outside the gene matches. CDR1 SGHRS and CDR2 YFSETQ come from the germline V gene. For the CDR3, the DNA is TGCGCCAGCGCCTCCGGGACAGCTAATGAAAAACTGTTTTTT. It specifies CASASGTANEKLFF.

The chain joins TRBV29-1 to TRBJ1-1; D possibly corresponds to TRBD1 (6 bases). CDR3 length: 12 residues. Trimming shortened V by 4 bases and J by 5 bases, and 11 bases separated the two germline ends. CDR1 and CDR2 (germline): SQVTM, ANQGSEA. The CDR3 sequence: CSVVPGETEAFF. CDR3 sequence (DNA): TGCAGCGTTGTCCCAGGGGAAACTGAAGCTTTCTTT.